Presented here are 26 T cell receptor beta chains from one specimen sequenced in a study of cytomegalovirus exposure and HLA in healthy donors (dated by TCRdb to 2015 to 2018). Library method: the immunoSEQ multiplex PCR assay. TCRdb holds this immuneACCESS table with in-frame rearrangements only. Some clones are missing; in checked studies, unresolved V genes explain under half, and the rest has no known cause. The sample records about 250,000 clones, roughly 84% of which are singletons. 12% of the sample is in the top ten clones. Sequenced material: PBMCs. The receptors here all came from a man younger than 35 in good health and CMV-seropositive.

The CDR3 is CASSIQQGAGAFF. The CDR3 DNA reads TGTGCCAGTAGTATACAACAGGGGGCAGGAGCTTTCTTT. This chain joins TRBV19 and TRBJ1-1; 9 nucleotides agree with TRBD1. Germline assignment: CDR1 LNHDA and CDR2 SQIVND (reference sequence). This CDR3 contains 13 residues. Trimming removed 2 bases from V and 10 bases from J; junction bases left unmatched: 5. The whole variable domain, remainder taken from reference TRBV19 and TRBJ1-1, is DGGITQSPKYLFRKEGQNVTLSCEQNLNHDAMYWYRQDPGQGLRLIYYSQIVNDFQKGDIAEGYSVSREKKESFPLTVTSAQKNPTAFYLCASSIQQGAGAFFGQGTRLTVV.

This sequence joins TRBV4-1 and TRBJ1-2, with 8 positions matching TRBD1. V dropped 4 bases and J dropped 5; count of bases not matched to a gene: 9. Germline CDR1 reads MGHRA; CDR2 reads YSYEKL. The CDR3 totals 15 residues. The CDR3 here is CASSPGTGFSYGYTF. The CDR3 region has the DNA TGCGCCAGCAGCCCCGGGACAGGATTTTCGTATGGCTACACCTTC.

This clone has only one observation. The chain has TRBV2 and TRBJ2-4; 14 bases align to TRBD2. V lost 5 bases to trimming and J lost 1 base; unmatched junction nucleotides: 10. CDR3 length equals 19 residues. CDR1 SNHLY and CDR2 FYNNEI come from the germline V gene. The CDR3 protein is CASSLSGLAGVFAKNIQYF. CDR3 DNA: TGTGCCAGCAGTCTATCGGGACTAGCGGGAGTGTTCGCCAAAAACATTCAGTACTTC.

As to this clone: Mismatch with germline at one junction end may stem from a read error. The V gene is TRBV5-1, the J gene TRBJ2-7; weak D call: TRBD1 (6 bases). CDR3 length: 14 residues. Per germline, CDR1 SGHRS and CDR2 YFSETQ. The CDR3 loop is CASSSRQASYGQYF. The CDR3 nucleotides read TGCGCCAGCAGCTCGCGACAGGCCTCTTACGGGCAGTACTTC.

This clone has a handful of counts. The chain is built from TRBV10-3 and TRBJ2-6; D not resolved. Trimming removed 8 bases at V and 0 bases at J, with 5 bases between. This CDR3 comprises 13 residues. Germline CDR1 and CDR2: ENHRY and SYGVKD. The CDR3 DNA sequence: TGTGCCATCGGCGGCTCTGGGGCCAACGTCCTGACTTTC. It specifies CAIGGSGANVLTF.

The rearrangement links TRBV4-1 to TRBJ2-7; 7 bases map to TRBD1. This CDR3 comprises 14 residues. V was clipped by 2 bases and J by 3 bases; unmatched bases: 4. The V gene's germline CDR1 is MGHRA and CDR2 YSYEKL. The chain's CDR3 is CASSQSQGIYEQYF. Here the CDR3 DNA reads TGCGCCAGCAGCCAATCACAGGGGATCTACGAGCAGTACTTC.

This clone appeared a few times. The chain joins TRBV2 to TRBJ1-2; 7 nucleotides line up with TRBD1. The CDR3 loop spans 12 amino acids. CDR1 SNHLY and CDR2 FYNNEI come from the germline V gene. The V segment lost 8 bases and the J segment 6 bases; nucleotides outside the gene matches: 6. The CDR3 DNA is TGTGCCAGCGAGACAGGGTACGATGGCTACACCTTC. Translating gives CASETGYDGYTF.

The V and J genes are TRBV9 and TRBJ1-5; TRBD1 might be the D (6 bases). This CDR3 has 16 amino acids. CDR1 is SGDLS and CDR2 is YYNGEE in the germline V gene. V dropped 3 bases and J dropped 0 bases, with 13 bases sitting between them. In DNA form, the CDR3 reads TGTGCCAGCAGCGGCCCAGGGGCTTCTAGCAATCAGCCCCAGCATTTT. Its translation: CASSGPGASSNQPQHF.

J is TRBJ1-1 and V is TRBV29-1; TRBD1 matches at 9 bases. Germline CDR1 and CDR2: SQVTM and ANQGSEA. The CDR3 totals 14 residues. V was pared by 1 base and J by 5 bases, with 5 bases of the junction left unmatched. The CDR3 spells CSVEGTGARTEAFF. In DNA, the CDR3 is TGCAGCGTTGAAGGGACAGGGGCAAGGACTGAAGCTTTCTTT. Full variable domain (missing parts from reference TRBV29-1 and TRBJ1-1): SAVISQKPSRDICQRGTSLTIQCQVDSQVTMMFWYRQQPGQSLTLIATANQGSEATYESGFVIDKFPISRPNLTFSTLTVSNMSPEDSSIYLCSVEGTGARTEAFFGQGTRLTVV.

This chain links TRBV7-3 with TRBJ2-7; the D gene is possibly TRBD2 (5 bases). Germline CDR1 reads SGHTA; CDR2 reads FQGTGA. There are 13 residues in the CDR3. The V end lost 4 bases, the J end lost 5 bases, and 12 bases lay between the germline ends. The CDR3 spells CASSSGLGNEQYF. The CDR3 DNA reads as TGTGCCAGCAGCTCAGGACTGGGTAACGAGCAGTACTTC.

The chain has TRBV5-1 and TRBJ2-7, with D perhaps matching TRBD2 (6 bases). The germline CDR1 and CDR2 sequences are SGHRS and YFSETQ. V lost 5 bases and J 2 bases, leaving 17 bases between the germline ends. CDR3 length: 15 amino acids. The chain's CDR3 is CASRLTGTSTYEQYF. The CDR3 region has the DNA TGCGCCAGCAGGCTGACCGGGACTTCCACCTACGAGCAGTACTTC. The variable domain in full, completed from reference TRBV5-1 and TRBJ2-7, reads KAGVTQTPRYLIKTRGQQVTLSCSPISGHRSVSWYQQTPGQGLQFLFEYFSETQRNKGNFPGRFSGRQFSNSRSEMNVSTLELGDSALYLCASRLTGTSTYEQYFGPGTRLTVT.

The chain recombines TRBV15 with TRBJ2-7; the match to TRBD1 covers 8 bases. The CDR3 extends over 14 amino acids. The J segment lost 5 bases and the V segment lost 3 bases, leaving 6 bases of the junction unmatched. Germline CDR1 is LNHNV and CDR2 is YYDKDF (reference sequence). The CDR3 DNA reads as TGTGCCACCAGCAGGGACAGGGAATCCCACGAGCAGTACTTC. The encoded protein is CATSRDRESHEQYF.

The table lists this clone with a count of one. In DNA form, the CDR3 reads TGTGCCAGCAGCCCCAATCTAGGGGGTTACAATGAGCAGTTCTTC. It is translated as CASSPNLGGYNEQFF. The J gene is TRBJ2-1, the V gene TRBV9, with D possibly being TRBD1 (6 bases). This CDR3 spans 15 amino acids. CDR1 and CDR2 from the germline V gene are SGDLS and YYNGEE. V lost 4 bases and J lost 4, with 15 bases in between.

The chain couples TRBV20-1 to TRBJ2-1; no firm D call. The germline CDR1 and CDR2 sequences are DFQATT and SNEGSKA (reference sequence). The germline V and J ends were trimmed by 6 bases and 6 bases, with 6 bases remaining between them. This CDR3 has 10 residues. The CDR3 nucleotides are TGCAGTGCCGTCCGCAATGAGCAGTTCTTC. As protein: CSAVRNEQFF.

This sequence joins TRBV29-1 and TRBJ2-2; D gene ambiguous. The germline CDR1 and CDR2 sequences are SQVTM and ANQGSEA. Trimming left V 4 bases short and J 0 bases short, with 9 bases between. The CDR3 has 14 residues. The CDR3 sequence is CSVGSRTNTGELFF. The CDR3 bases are TGCAGCGTTGGTTCCAGGACGAACACCGGGGAGCTGTTTTTT.

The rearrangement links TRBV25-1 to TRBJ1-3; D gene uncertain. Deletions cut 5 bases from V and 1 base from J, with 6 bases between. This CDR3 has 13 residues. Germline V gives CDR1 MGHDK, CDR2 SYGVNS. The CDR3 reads CASSRVSGNTIYF. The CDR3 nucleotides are TGTGCCAGCAGTCGGGTATCTGGAAACACCATATATTTT. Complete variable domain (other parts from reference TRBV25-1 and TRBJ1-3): EADIYQTPRYLVIGTGKKITLECSQTMGHDKMYWYQQDPGMELHLIHYSYGVNSTEKGDLSSESTVSRIRTEHFPLTLESARPSHTSQYLCASSRVSGNTIYFGEGSWLTVV.

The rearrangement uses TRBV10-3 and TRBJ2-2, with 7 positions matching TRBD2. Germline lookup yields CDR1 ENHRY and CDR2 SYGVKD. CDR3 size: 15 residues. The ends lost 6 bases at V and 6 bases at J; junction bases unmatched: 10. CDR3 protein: CAISGRLAIPGELFF. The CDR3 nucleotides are TGTGCCATCAGCGGGAGGCTAGCGATCCCCGGGGAGCTGTTTTTT.

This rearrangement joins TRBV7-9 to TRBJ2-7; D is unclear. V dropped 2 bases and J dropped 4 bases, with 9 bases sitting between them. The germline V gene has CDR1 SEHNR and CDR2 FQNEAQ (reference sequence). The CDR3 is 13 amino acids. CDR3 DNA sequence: TGTGCCAGCAGCTTATCCCTAAGTTACGAGCAGTACTTC. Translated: CASSLSLSYEQYF.

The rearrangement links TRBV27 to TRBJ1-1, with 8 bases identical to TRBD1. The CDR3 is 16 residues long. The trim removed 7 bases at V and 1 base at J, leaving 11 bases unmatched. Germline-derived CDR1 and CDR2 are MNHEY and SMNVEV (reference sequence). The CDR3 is CASTPLGQGANTEAFF. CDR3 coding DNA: TGTGCCAGCACCCCTCTGGGTCAGGGGGCGAACACTGAAGCTTTCTTT.

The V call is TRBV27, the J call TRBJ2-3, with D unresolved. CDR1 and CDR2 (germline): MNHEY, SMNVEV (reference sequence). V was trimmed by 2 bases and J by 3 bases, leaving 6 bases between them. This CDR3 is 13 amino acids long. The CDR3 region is CASSLRQTDTQYF. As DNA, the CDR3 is TGTGCCAGCAGTTTAAGGCAGACAGATACGCAGTATTTT.

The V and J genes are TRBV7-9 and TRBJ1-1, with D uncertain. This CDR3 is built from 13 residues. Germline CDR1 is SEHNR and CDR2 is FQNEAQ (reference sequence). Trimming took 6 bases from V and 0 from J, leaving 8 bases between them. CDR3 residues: CASRGTMNTEAFF. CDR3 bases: TGTGCCAGCAGGGGAACCATGAACACTGAAGCTTTCTTT.

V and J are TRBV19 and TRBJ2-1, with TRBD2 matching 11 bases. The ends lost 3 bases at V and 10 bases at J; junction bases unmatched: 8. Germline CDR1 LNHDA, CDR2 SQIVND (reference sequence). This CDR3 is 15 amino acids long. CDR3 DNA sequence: TGTGCCAGTAGTATTATGACTAGCGGGACTCAGGAGCAGTTCTTC. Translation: CASSIMTSGTQEQFF. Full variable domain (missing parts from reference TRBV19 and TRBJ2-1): DGGITQSPKYLFRKEGQNVTLSCEQNLNHDAMYWYRQDPGQGLRLIYYSQIVNDFQKGDIAEGYSVSREKKESFPLTVTSAQKNPTAFYLCASSIMTSGTQEQFFGPGTRLTVL.

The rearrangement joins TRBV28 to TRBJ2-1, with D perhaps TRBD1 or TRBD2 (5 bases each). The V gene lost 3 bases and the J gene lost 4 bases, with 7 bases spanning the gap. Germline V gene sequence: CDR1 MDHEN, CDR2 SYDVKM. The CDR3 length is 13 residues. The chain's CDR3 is CASSLGRYNEQFF. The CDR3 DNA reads TGTGCCAGCAGTTTGGGACGTTACAATGAGCAGTTCTTC.

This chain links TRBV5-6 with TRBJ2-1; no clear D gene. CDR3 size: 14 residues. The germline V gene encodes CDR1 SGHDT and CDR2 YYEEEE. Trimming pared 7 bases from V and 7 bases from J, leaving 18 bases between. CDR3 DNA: TGTGCCAGCGACGAAAACGGAGCGTTTAATGAGCAGTTCTTC. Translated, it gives CASDENGAFNEQFF. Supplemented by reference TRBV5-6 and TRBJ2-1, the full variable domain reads DAGVTQSPTHLIKTRGQQVTLRCSPKSGHDTVSWYQQALGQGPQFIFQYYEEEERQRGNFPDRFSGHQFPNYSSELNVNALLLGDSALYLCASDENGAFNEQFFGPGTRLTVL.

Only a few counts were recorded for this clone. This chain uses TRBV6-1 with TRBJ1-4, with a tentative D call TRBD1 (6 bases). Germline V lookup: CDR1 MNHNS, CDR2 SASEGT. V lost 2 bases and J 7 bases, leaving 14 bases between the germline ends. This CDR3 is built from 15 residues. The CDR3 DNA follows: TGTGCCAGCAGTGAAAGTATACAGGGAGGTGAAAAACTGTTTTTT. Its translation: CASSESIQGGEKLFF.

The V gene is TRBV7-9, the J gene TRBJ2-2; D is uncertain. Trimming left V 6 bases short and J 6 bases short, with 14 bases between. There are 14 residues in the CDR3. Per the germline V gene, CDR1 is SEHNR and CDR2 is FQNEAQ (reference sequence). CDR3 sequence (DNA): TGTGCCAGCAGTCCCGTTCCCGGAGCCGGGGAGCTGTTTTTT. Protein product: CASSPVPGAGELFF.